One and the same sample provided the 27 T cell receptor beta chains below, sequenced in a study of blood T cell repertoires in COVID-19. Clones were sequenced by immunoSEQ multiplex PCR, and TCRdb holds only the in-frame ones, with some missing. The table includes around 350,000 clones, about 87% detected once. The sequenced sample was peripheral blood. These receptors came from a human donor in a cohort sampled during active COVID-19.

V and J are TRBV3-1 (or the pseudogene TRBV3-2) and TRBJ1-4; D ambiguous. Germline-derived CDR1 and CDR2 are LGHDT and YNNKEL (reference sequence). Trimming shortened V by 1 base and J by 0 bases, and 9 bases separated the two germline ends. This CDR3 is built from 16 residues. This CDR3 is CASSQGSGATNEKLFF. The CDR3 nucleotides are TGTGCCAGCAGCCAAGGGAGCGGGGCAACTAATGAAAAACTGTTTTTT.

This chain links TRBV5-1 with TRBJ1-6, with 7 bases identical to TRBD1. The CDR3 runs 15 residues. The germline CDR1 and CDR2 sequences are SGHRS and YFSETQ. V dropped 4 bases and J dropped 5; count of bases not matched to a gene: 6. DNA for the CDR3: TGCGCCAGCAGCCTAACAGGGGCCGATAATTCACCCCTCCACTTT. It yields the protein CASSLTGADNSPLHF.

The CDR3 sequence is CASEDGANVLTF. The CDR3 DNA sequence: TGTGCCAGTGAGGATGGGGCCAACGTCCTGACTTTC. V gene TRBV19 combines with J gene TRBJ2-6; no clear D gene. Germline-derived CDR1 and CDR2 are LNHDA and SQIVND (reference sequence). The V and J ends lost 8 bases and 3 bases respectively, with 5 bases between them. This CDR3 has 12 residues.

On this clone: This same CDR3 is encoded by further DNA sequences in the sample. This sequence joins TRBV19 and TRBJ2-5; a weak D match, TRBD1 (5 bases). The CDR3 is 14 residues long. The germline V and J ends were trimmed by 3 bases and 1 base, with 9 bases remaining between them. In germline, CDR1 is LNHDA, CDR2 SQIVND (reference sequence). DNA of the CDR3: TGTGCCAGTAGTATTACAGGTACCCAAGAGACCCAGTACTTC. Amino acids: CASSITGTQETQYF.

This clone was detected a few times. The chain links TRBV28 to TRBJ2-3; tentatively, D is TRBD2 (6 bases). Per germline, CDR1 MDHEN and CDR2 SYDVKM. V shed 5 bases and J shed 0 bases, with 15 bases lying between them. This CDR3 contains 16 residues. The CDR3 region is CASSPRGAGSTDTQYF. The CDR3 DNA is TGTGCCAGCAGTCCGCGGGGCGCCGGGAGCACAGATACGCAGTATTTT.

The chain combines TRBV19 with TRBJ1-5, with 10 bases fitting TRBD1. Germline values: CDR1 LNHDA, CDR2 SQIVND (reference sequence). With V trimmed by 7 bases and J by 4 bases, 7 bases remained unmatched. This CDR3 has 15 residues. In DNA form, the CDR3 reads TGTGCCAGTACGACAGGGGGCGCGAGGAATCAGCCCCAGCATTTT. This translates into CASTTGGARNQPQHF.

This chain joins TRBV10-3 and TRBJ1-6; D not certain. V was pared by 0 bases and J by 6 bases, with 9 bases between. Germline lookup yields CDR1 ENHRY and CDR2 SYGVKD. CDR3 length: 15 residues. The CDR3 is CAISESGSTNSPLHF. Here the CDR3 DNA reads TGTGCCATCAGTGAGTCGGGCAGTACTAATTCACCCCTCCACTTT.

This chain uses TRBV6-6 with TRBJ1-5; D gene unclear. The CDR3 sequence is 13 residues long. From germline, CDR1 is MNHNY and CDR2 SVGAGI (reference sequence). Trimming left V 6 bases short and J 4 bases short, with 10 bases between. The CDR3 coding sequence is TGTGCCAGCAGCTTACAGATTAATCAGCCCCAGCATTTT. This sequence encodes CASSLQINQPQHF.

The chain is built from TRBV5-6 and TRBJ2-7, with 7 bases lining up with TRBD2. The CDR3 runs to 16 residues. V was pared by 0 bases and J by 1 base, with 7 bases of the junction left unmatched. Germline values: CDR1 SGHDT, CDR2 YYEEEE. The CDR3 reads CASSLGAGDGSYEQYF. The CDR3 DNA is TGTGCCAGCAGCTTGGGTGCGGGGGATGGGTCCTACGAGCAGTACTTC.

The gene calls are TRBV5-8 and TRBJ2-3; 10 nucleotides match TRBD1. This CDR3 is 13 amino acids long. The J segment lost 6 bases and the V segment lost 5 bases, leaving 3 bases of the junction unmatched. CDR1 is SGHTS, CDR2 YDEGEE, per germline. The CDR3 region is CASRGTGADTQYF. In DNA, the CDR3 is TGTGCCAGCAGAGGGACAGGGGCCGATACGCAGTATTTT. The variable domain in full, completed from reference TRBV5-8 and TRBJ2-3, reads EAGVTQSPTHLIKTRGQQATLRCSPISGHTSVYWYQQALGLGLQFLLWYDEGEERNRGNFPPRFSGRQFPNYSSELNVNALELEDSALYLCASRGTGADTQYFGPGTRLTVL.

The chain uses TRBV5-1 and TRBJ2-1; 10 nucleotides align to TRBD2. This CDR3 comprises 15 residues. The V and J ends lost 3 bases and 5 bases, in that order; junction bases with no gene match: 5. CDR1 is SGHRS, CDR2 YFSETQ, per germline. CDR3 in DNA: TGCGCCAGCAGCTCAGCGGGAGGGCTCCACAATGAGCAGTTCTTC. The encoded protein is CASSSAGGLHNEQFF. Looking up the rest from reference TRBV5-1 and TRBJ2-1 gives the full variable domain: KAGVTQTPRYLIKTRGQQVTLSCSPISGHRSVSWYQQTPGQGLQFLFEYFSETQRNKGNFPGRFSGRQFSNSRSEMNVSTLELGDSALYLCASSSAGGLHNEQFFGPGTRLTVL.

This chain joins TRBV28 and TRBJ2-5, with D possibly matching TRBD1 (5 bases). Trimming removed 5 bases from V and 1 base from J, with 11 bases in between. The CDR3 totals 14 residues. CDR1 and CDR2 (germline): MDHEN, SYDVKM. CDR3 DNA: TGTGCCAGCAGTGCCAGACAGCTCCAAGAGACCCAGTACTTC. As protein: CASSARQLQETQYF.

The chain combines TRBV10-2 with TRBJ2-6; 7 nucleotides match TRBD1. The V gene end was trimmed by 6 bases and the J gene end by 0 bases; junction bases not matched to a gene: 8. The germline V gene has CDR1 WSHSY and CDR2 SAAADI. The CDR3 length is 17 residues. DNA for the CDR3: TGCGCCAGCAGAGGGGGCAGTTCAACCTCTGGGGCCAACGTCCTGACTTTC. The encoded protein is CASRGGSSTSGANVLTF.

CDR3 in DNA: TGTGCCAGCAGCCAAGTAGAAGCCTATAATTCACCCCTCCACTTT. It translates to CASSQVEAYNSPLHF. The V call is TRBV3-1 (or the pseudogene TRBV3-2), the J call TRBJ1-6; D remains ambiguous. Germline V gives CDR1 LGHDT, CDR2 YNNKEL (reference sequence). The CDR3 extends over 15 amino acids. The V and J ends lost 1 base and 2 bases respectively, with 6 bases between them.

The sample holds a few counts of this clone. The rearrangement uses TRBV3-1 (or the pseudogene TRBV3-2) and TRBJ1-5, with no clear D. CDR3 length: 13 amino acids. Germline-derived CDR1 and CDR2 are LGHDT and YNNKEL (reference sequence). Trimming took 1 base from V and 4 from J, leaving 5 bases between them. In nucleotides, the CDR3 is TGTGCCAGCAGCCAAGGACTAAATCAGCCCCAGCATTTT. Translated: CASSQGLNQPQHF.

This chain links TRBV7-3 with TRBJ2-1; 9 positions match TRBD1. This CDR3 is built from 16 residues. The germline CDR1 and CDR2 sequences are SGHTA and FQGTGA. V was pared by 4 bases and J by 10 bases, with 14 bases of the junction left unmatched. CDR3 in amino acids: CASSSTGGAGQWEQFF. The CDR3, as DNA: TGTGCCAGCAGCTCTACAGGGGGCGCGGGGCAATGGGAGCAGTTCTTC.

The chain links TRBV19 to TRBJ2-7; 12 bases fit TRBD2. Trimming cost V 7 bases and J 4 bases; bases outside gene matches: 14. This CDR3 has 17 amino acids. Per germline, CDR1 LNHDA and CDR2 SQIVND (reference sequence). The CDR3 DNA is TGTGCCAGTACCAGGACTAGCGGGGCCCTGAAGTGGTACGAGCAGTACTTC. Encoded protein: CASTRTSGALKWYEQYF.

The chain carries TRBV5-1 and TRBJ2-2, with D unclear. The CDR3 totals 14 residues. Germline assignment: CDR1 SGHRS and CDR2 YFSETQ. With 0 bases removed from V and 8 bases from J, the gap between germline ends came to 11 bases. CDR3 sequence: CASSLGDNGGELFF. The CDR3 DNA sequence: TGCGCCAGCAGCTTGGGAGACAACGGTGGGGAGCTGTTTTTT.

The V call is TRBV2, the J call TRBJ1-1, with TRBD1 as a possible D gene (6 bases). Germline loops: CDR1 SNHLY, CDR2 FYNNEI. The CDR3 runs 15 residues. V was shortened by 5 bases and J by 1 base, with 14 bases between the two germline ends. CDR3 in DNA: TGTGCCAGCAGTTCTTACAGGGTAACGAACACTGAAGCTTTCTTT. It specifies CASSSYRVTNTEAFF.

The V call is TRBV29-1, the J call TRBJ1-3, with 9 positions matching TRBD1. The CDR3 runs to 16 residues. Germline assignment: CDR1 SQVTM and CDR2 ANQGSEA. V lost 5 bases and J lost 0; bases outside the gene matches: 8. In DNA, the CDR3 is TGCAGCGTTCAGGGGGACAGGGTGAGCTCTGGAAACACCATATATTTT. It translates to CSVQGDRVSSGNTIYF.

The chain recombines TRBV19 with TRBJ1-5; D is undetermined. V lost 1 base and J 9 bases, leaving 16 bases between the germline ends. The CDR3 extends over 15 amino acids. Germline V gives CDR1 LNHDA, CDR2 SQIVND (reference sequence). For the CDR3, the DNA is TGTGCCAGTAGTATAGCAAGAGGAGGGAAAAGGCCCCAGCATTTT. Its protein product is CASSIARGGKRPQHF.

The V call is TRBV5-6, the J call TRBJ1-6; possibly TRBD1 for D (5 bases). Germline V gene lookup returns CDR1 SGHDT and CDR2 YYEEEE. The V gene lost 0 bases and the J gene lost 10 bases, with 11 bases spanning the gap. The CDR3 contains 14 residues. CDR3 nucleotides: TGTGCCAGCAGCTTGGGGGGGGAGAGGTCACCCCTCCACTTT. It yields the protein CASSLGGERSPLHF.

This clone is a singleton in its sample. The CDR3 nucleotides are TGCGCCAGCAGTCAGGGGTTGGCCACATGGAACACTGAAGCTTTCTTT. It is translated as CASSQGLATWNTEAFF. The chain employs TRBV10-1 and TRBJ1-1, with a possible D match to TRBD1 (6 bases). The CDR3 loop spans 16 amino acids. Trimming took 5 bases from V and 1 from J, leaving 17 bases between them. CDR1 is WNHNN, CDR2 SYGVQD, per germline (reference sequence).

The DNA of the CDR3 is TGTGCCAGCTCAGGTGGTCAGCCCCAGCATTTT. The encoded protein is CASSGGQPQHF. The chain couples TRBV6-5 to TRBJ1-5; D is ambiguous. The germline V gene encodes CDR1 MNHEY and CDR2 SVGAGI. Trimming took off 8 bases at V and 6 bases at J, with 8 bases between the two ends. The CDR3 runs 11 residues.

The chain links TRBV5-6 to TRBJ2-3; the match to TRBD1 covers 8 bases. Trimming at V came to 4 bases and at J to 4 bases, leaving 5 bases not matched to a gene. This CDR3 is 14 amino acids long. Per germline, CDR1 SGHDT and CDR2 YYEEEE. For the CDR3, the DNA is TGTGCCAGCAGCCGTTCAGGGGGCGCAGATACGCAGTATTTT. Amino acids: CASSRSGGADTQYF.

This sequence joins TRBV5-1 and TRBJ1-1; 9 bases agree with TRBD1. The germline CDR1 and CDR2 sequences are SGHRS and YFSETQ. The CDR3 runs 16 residues. V shed 5 bases, J shed 1 base, and the junction held 9 bases outside the gene matches. CDR3 residues: CASSRVMDRGNTEAFF. The CDR3 coding sequence is TGCGCCAGCAGTCGTGTTATGGACAGGGGGAACACTGAAGCTTTCTTT.

This chain joins TRBV5-6 and TRBJ2-7; unclear D gene. The V and J ends lost 4 bases and 3 bases respectively, with 11 bases between them. The length of the CDR3 is 13 residues. Germline lookup yields CDR1 SGHDT and CDR2 YYEEEE. The CDR3 DNA is TGTGCCAGCAGCGAGGTCGCCGGCTACGAGCAGTACTTC. Its protein is CASSEVAGYEQYF. The whole variable domain, filled in from reference TRBV5-6 and TRBJ2-7, reads DAGVTQSPTHLIKTRGQQVTLRCSPKSGHDTVSWYQQALGQGPQFIFQYYEEEERQRGNFPDRFSGHQFPNYSSELNVNALLLGDSALYLCASSEVAGYEQYFGPGTRLTVT.